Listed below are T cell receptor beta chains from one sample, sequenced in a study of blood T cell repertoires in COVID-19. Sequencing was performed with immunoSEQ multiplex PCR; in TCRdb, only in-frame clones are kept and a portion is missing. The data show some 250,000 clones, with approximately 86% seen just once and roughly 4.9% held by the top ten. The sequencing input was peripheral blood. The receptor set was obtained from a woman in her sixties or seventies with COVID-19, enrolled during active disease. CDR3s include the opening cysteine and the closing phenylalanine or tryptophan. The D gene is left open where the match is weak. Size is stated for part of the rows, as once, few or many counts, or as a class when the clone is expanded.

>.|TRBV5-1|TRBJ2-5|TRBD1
TGCGCCAGCAGCTCTAGGACAGGGAAAGAGACCCAGTACTTC
CASSSRTGKETQYF
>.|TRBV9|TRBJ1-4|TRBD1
TGTGCCAGCAGCGCCGACAGGGGTAATGAAAAACTGTTTTTT
CASSADRGNEKLFF
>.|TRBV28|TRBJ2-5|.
TGTGCCAGCAGTTTATTCGGAGATTTAAAGACCCAGTACTTC
CASSLFGDLKTQYF
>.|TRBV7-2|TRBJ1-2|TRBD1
TGTGCCAGCAGCTCCGGGACAGAGAACTATGGCTACACCTTC
CASSSGTENYGYTF
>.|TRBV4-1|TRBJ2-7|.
TGCGCCAGCAGCCAAGATCTCCGGGACAACTACGAGCAGTACTTC
CASSQDLRDNYEQYF
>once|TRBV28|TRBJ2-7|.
TGTGCCACCGGCGGGGCAGGGCCCCACTACGAGCAGTACTTC
CATGGAGPHYEQYF
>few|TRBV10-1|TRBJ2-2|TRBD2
TGCGCCAGCGGTAGCGGGGGAAACACCGGGGAGCTGTTTTTT
CASGSGGNTGELFF
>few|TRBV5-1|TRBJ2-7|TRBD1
TGCGCCAGCAGCTTGGCTGGACAGGGGGCTCTGTACGAGCAGTACTTC
CASSLAGQGALYEQYF
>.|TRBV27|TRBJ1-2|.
TGTGCCAGCAGTCGCGCCGACAGGATCTATGGCTACACCTTC
CASSRADRIYGYTF
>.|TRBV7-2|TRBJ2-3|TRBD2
TGTGCCAGCACCCCTGGACTAGCGGGAGGAGGGGCAGATACGCAGTATTTT
CASTPGLAGGGADTQYF
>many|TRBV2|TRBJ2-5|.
TGTGCCAGCAGCCCAGGGAGGGAGACCCAGTACTTC
CASSPGRETQYF
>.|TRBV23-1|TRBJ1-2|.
TGCGCCAGCAGTCAATCGATTCTTACAGAAACTAACTATGGCTACACCTTC
CASSQSILTETNYGYTF
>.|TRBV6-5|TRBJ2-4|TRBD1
TGTGCCAGCAGTCCCCGGGACAGCCAAAACATTCAGTACTTC
CASSPRDSQNIQYF
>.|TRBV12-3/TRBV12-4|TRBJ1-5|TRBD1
TGTGCCAGCGGGCACAGGGGGAATCAGCCCCAGCATTTT
CASGHRGNQPQHF
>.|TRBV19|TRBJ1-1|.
TGTGCCACCTCGACCCCAACAGGGTTGGACACTGAAGCTTTCTTT
CATSTPTGLDTEAFF